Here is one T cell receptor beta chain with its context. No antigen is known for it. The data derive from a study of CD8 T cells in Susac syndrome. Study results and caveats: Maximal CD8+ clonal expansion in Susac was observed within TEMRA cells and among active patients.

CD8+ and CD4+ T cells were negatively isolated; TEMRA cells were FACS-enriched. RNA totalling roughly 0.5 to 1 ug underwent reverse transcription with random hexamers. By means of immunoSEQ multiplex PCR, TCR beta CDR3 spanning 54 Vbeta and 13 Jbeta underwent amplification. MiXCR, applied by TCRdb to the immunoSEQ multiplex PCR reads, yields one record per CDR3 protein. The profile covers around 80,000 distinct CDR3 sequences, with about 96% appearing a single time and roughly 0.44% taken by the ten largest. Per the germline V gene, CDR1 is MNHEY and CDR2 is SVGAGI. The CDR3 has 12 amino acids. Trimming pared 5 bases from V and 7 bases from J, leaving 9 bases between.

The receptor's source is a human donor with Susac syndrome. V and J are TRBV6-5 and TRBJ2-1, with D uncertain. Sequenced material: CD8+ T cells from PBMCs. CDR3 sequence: CASSAARNEQFF. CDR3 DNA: TGTGCCAGCAGTGCTGCGAGAAATGAGCAGTTCTTC.